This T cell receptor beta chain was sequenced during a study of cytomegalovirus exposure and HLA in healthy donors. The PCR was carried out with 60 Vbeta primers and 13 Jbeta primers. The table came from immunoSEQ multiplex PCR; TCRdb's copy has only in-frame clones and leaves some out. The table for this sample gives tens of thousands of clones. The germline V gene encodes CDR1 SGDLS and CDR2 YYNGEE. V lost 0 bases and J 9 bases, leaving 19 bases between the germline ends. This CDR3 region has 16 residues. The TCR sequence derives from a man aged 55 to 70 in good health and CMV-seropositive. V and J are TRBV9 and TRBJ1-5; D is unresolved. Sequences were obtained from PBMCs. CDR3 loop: CASSVGVEDLGWPQHF. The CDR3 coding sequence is TGTGCCAGCAGCGTAGGGGTGGAGGATCTTGGTTGGCCCCAGCATTTT.